This TCR beta chain was obtained from a study of blood T cells in healthy people across ages. Many counts were recorded for this clonotype. It was with a sample-barcoded 5' primer and a J-beta primer mix that a second PCR of roughly 7 to 12 cycles was run. TCRdb called the 5' RACE reads again in MiXCR, with one record for every CDR3 protein. Of fewer than 800,000 distinct CDR3 sequences listed, roughly 21% are singletons. V gave up 0 bases and J gave up 4 bases, with 14 bases separating them. The germline gives CDR1 SGHRS, CDR2 YFSETQ. This CDR3 is 15 amino acids long. Sequencing was done on a sample of blood. V is TRBV5-1 and J is TRBJ2-7, with unresolved D. The TCR was taken from a man in his 70s in good health. CDR3 sequence reads: CASSLAGSLEYEQYF. Here the CDR3 DNA reads TGCGCCAGCAGCTTGGCAGGATCCCTCGAGTACGAGCAGTACTTC. The full variable domain, rest sourced from reference TRBV5-1 and TRBJ2-7, is KAGVTQTPRYLIKTRGQQVTLSCSPISGHRSVSWYQQTPGQGLQFLFEYFSETQRNKGNFPGRFSGRQFSNSRSEMNVSTLELGDSALYLCASSLAGSLEYEQYFGPGTRLTVT.